This T cell receptor beta chain comes out of a study of CD8 T cells in Susac syndrome. Controls were healthy donors chosen to match patients in age and sex. 0.5 to 1 ug RNA was reverse transcribed with random hexamers. One entry per CDR3 protein, called by TCRdb with MiXCR from the immunoSEQ multiplex PCR reads. The sample yields some 180,000 distinct CDR3 sequences, about 94% seen once. CDR3 length: 14 residues. In germline, CDR1 is SGHDN, CDR2 FVKESK. The ends lost 3 bases at V and 1 base at J; junction bases unmatched: 2. The sample taken for sequencing was CD4+ T cells from PBMCs. The chain couples TRBV14 to TRBJ1-2; 7 nucleotides line up with TRBD1. The receptor was derived from a human donor in good health. CDR3 residues: CASSQGQHNYGYTF. CDR3 nucleotides: TGTGCCAGCAGCCAGGGACAGCATAACTATGGCTACACCTTC. Together with reference TRBV14 and TRBJ1-2, the CDR3 gives the full variable domain: EAGVTQFPSHSVIEKGQTVTLRCDPISGHDNLYWYRRVMGKEIKFLLHFVKESKQDESGMPNNRFLAERTGGTYSTLKVQPAELEDSGVYFCASSQGQHNYGYTFGSGTRLTVV.